This TCR beta chain appears in the sequencing data of a study of human T cells and chemical hapten exposure. As processed by the authors: Per-sample TCR counts ranged from roughly 20,000 to 700,000, median roughly 96,000. TCRdb ran MiXCR on the RACE reads and lists one entry per CDR3 protein. The V and J calls and clone size are TCRdb's, not the authors'. Among around 110,000 distinct CDR3 sequences listed, 12% were seen once. Indicated time point: patch test 1, 2 weeks after DPC sensitization. Regarding treatment: therapeutic diphenylcyclopropenone sensitization with weekly scalp DPC. Venepuncture was done earlier than the placement of each patch test. Germline values: CDR1 SNHLY, CDR2 FYNNEI. Deletions cut 6 bases from V and 1 base from J, with 12 bases between. The CDR3 has 14 amino acids. This clonotype occurred many times. Its specificity is not known. Study-level points and caveats: While controls formed fewer of them, expanded TCRs formed significantly more large CDR3 similarity clusters.

Sample: whole blood, taken in connection with sensitization to the hapten diphenylcyclopropenone (DPC). The sequence was collected from a woman aged 45 to 65 with alopecia areata. Some clones in this sample may be carry-over from other donors' samples. The J gene is TRBJ1-1, the V gene TRBV2, with D perhaps TRBD1 (6 bases). The CDR3 spells CASRRGAENTEAFF. The DNA of the CDR3 is TGTGCCAGCAGGAGGGGGGCCGAGAACACTGAAGCTTTCTTT.